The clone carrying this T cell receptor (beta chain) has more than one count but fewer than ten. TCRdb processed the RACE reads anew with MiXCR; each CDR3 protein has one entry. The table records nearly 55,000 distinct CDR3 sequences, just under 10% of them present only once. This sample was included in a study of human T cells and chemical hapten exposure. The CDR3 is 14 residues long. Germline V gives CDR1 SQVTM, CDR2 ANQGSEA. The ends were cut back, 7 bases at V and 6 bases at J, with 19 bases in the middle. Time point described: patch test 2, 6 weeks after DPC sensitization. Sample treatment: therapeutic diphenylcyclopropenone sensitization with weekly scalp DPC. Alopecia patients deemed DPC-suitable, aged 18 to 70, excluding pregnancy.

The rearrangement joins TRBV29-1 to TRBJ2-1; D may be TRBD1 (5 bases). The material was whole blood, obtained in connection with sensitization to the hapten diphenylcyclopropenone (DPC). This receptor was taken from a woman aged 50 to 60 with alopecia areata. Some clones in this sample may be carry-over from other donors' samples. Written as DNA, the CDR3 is TGCAGCGCCTCAAGGGGAAACAAAGGCAATGAGCAGTTCTTC. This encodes CSASRGNKGNEQFF.